The next 18 T cell receptor beta chains were all read from a single sample in a study of cytomegalovirus exposure and HLA in healthy donors. PCR involved 60 Vbeta and 13 Jbeta primers. Using immunoSEQ multiplex PCR, the repertoire was profiled, and TCRdb retains in-frame clones only, with some absent. The table has 200,000 to 250,000 clones, roughly 84% seen once. The sample consisted of PBMCs. The receptors were gathered from a boy younger than 10 in good health and CMV-seronegative.

Here the CDR3 reads CASRDRGGTYEQYF. For the CDR3, the DNA is TGTGCCAGCAGGGACAGGGGCGGAACCTACGAGCAGTACTTC. This rearrangement joins TRBV6-1 to TRBJ2-7; 9 bases match TRBD1. Germline V gene sequence: CDR1 MNHNS, CDR2 SASEGT. J gave up 2 bases and V 6 bases, and 5 bases lay outside the gene matches. The CDR3 has 14 residues.

The chain has TRBV30 and TRBJ2-7, with TRBD2 matching over 13 bases. Germline assignment: CDR1 GTSNPN and CDR2 SVGIG (reference sequence). J lost 6 bases, V lost 2 bases, and 4 bases had no gene match. The CDR3 is 14 amino acids. The CDR3 spells CAWSKGLAGSEQYF. DNA for the CDR3: TGTGCCTGGAGTAAGGGACTAGCGGGGTCCGAGCAGTACTTC. The complete variable domain, with remaining parts taken from reference TRBV30 and TRBJ2-7, reads SQTIHQWPATLVQPVGSPLSLECTVEGTSNPNLYWYRQAAGRGLQLLFYSVGIGQISSEVPQNLSASRPQDRQFILSSKKLLLSDSGFYLCAWSKGLAGSEQYFGPGTRLTVT.

This chain joins TRBV9 and TRBJ1-3; D is unresolved. Germline assignment: CDR1 SGDLS and CDR2 YYNGEE. This CDR3 has 13 amino acids. Deletions cut 4 bases from V and 4 bases from J, with 9 bases between. CDR3 protein: CASSSSPGNTIYF. As DNA, the CDR3 is TGTGCCAGCAGCTCCTCCCCGGGAAACACCATATATTTT.

This clone was counted a single time. The V call is TRBV29-1, the J call TRBJ1-2; 10 positions match TRBD1. V gave up 0 bases and J gave up 8 bases; unmatched junction bases: 6. This CDR3 is built from 14 residues. Germline-derived CDR1 and CDR2 are SQVTM and ANQGSEA. CDR3 sequence (DNA): TGCAGCGTTGAAGATAGACAGGGGGCCGGGGGCTACACCTTC. It translates to CSVEDRQGAGGYTF.

V and J are TRBV5-1 and TRBJ2-3; D possibly corresponds to TRBD2 (6 bases). Germline values: CDR1 SGHRS, CDR2 YFSETQ. This CDR3 has 17 amino acids. V dropped 1 base and J dropped 7 bases, with 22 bases sitting between them. CDR3 nucleotides: TGCGCCAGCAGCTTGATTGGGACTCGGGGATTGGGGAATACGCAGTATTTT. Translation gives CASSLIGTRGLGNTQYF.

This chain connects TRBV19 to TRBJ1-5, with TRBD1 matching over 8 bases. The CDR3 totals 13 residues. V lost 3 bases and J lost 8; bases outside the gene matches: 3. The germline gives CDR1 LNHDA, CDR2 SQIVND (reference sequence). CDR3 residues: CASSMDREKPQHF. The CDR3 bases are TGTGCCAGTAGTATGGACAGGGAGAAGCCCCAGCATTTT.

The gene calls are TRBV27 and TRBJ2-1, with 14 bases that match TRBD2. Germline-derived CDR1 and CDR2 are MNHEY and SMNVEV (reference sequence). The trim removed 7 bases at V and 0 bases at J, leaving 11 bases unmatched. CDR3 length: 19 residues. The DNA for the CDR3 is TGTGCCAGCATCGGCCGGACTAGCGGGAGGCAAAGCTCCTACAATGAGCAGTTCTTC. Amino acids: CASIGRTSGRQSSYNEQFF.

This clone was detected once. V usage is TRBV19 and J usage is TRBJ2-7, with D possibly being TRBD1 (5 bases). This CDR3 has 16 amino acids. The V and J ends lost 1 base and 6 bases respectively, with 19 bases between them. Germline V CDR1 and CDR2: LNHDA, SQIVND (reference sequence). The CDR3 coding sequence is TGTGCCAGTAGTATAGCGAGCAGGGCCCTCTCCGGCGAGCAGTACTTC. Protein: CASSIASRALSGEQYF.

J is TRBJ2-7 and V is TRBV6-6, with 8 nucleotides matching TRBD2. V was clipped by 2 bases and J by 7 bases; unmatched bases: 10. Germline V gene lookup returns CDR1 MNHNY and CDR2 SVGAGI (reference sequence). The length of the CDR3 is 15 residues. The CDR3 nucleotides read TGTGCCAGCAGTTACAATCGGGAGGGCCTGGGGGAGCAGTACTTC. It translates to CASSYNREGLGEQYF.

This clone showed up just once. This chain uses TRBV2 with TRBJ2-3; 12 bases agree with TRBD2. Germline V gene lookup returns CDR1 SNHLY and CDR2 FYNNEI. This CDR3 contains 14 residues. V was pared by 5 bases and J by 7 bases, with 4 bases of the junction left unmatched. The CDR3 region is CASSPLAGGNTQYF. The CDR3 DNA sequence: TGTGCCAGCAGTCCCCTAGCGGGGGGGAATACGCAGTATTTT.

This clone was seen just once. The chain recombines TRBV9 with TRBJ1-4; 7 bases map to TRBD1. J gave up 7 bases and V 4 bases, and 13 bases lay outside the gene matches. Germline V gene sequence: CDR1 SGDLS, CDR2 YYNGEE. The CDR3 runs 16 residues. The CDR3 loop reads CASSIQTGDVGEKLFF. The CDR3 DNA reads TGTGCCAGCAGCATACAAACAGGGGACGTTGGTGAAAAACTGTTTTTT.

The V call is TRBV2, the J call TRBJ2-1, with 12 bases lining up with TRBD2. CDR3 length equals 17 residues. V dropped 6 bases and J dropped 4; count of bases not matched to a gene: 10. Germline V CDR1 and CDR2: SNHLY, FYNNEI. The CDR3 DNA reads as TGTGCCAGCAGCACGACCCTGACTAGCGGGGGATACAATGAGCAGTTCTTC. It is translated as CASSTTLTSGGYNEQFF.

This chain joins TRBV7-6 and TRBJ2-3; the match to TRBD2 covers 8 bases. Germline CDR1 SGHVS, CDR2 FNYEAQ. Unmatched junction bases numbered 6, after V lost 4 bases and J lost 6 bases. The length of the CDR3 is 14 residues. In nucleotides, the CDR3 is TGTGCCAGCAGCTATAGAGCGGGAGCGGATACGCAGTATTTT. This sequence encodes CASSYRAGADTQYF.

The CDR3: CASSIGAGLYEQYF. CDR3 in DNA: TGTGCCAGTAGTATAGGTGCAGGGCTTTACGAGCAGTACTTC. This chain joins TRBV19 and TRBJ2-7; a possible D gene is TRBD1 (5 bases). The V gene lost 1 base and the J gene lost 4 bases, with 11 bases spanning the gap. This CDR3 comprises 14 residues. CDR1 and CDR2 from the germline V gene are LNHDA and SQIVND (reference sequence).

J is TRBJ1-3 and V is TRBV19, with D possibly being TRBD1 (6 bases). The V and J ends lost 6 bases and 7 bases respectively, with 7 bases between them. CDR3 size: 11 residues. CDR1 is LNHDA, CDR2 SQIVND, per germline (reference sequence). The CDR3 protein is CASRRGNTIYF. The CDR3 region has the DNA TGTGCCAGTAGAAGGGGGAACACCATATATTTT.

The chain has TRBV7-9 and TRBJ2-3, with D maybe TRBD2 (7 bases). CDR3 length equals 15 residues. Germline V gives CDR1 SEHNR, CDR2 FQNEAQ (reference sequence). V lost 5 bases and J 5 bases, leaving 17 bases between the germline ends. CDR3 residues: CASSLPGGMGDTQYF. As DNA, the CDR3 is TGTGCCAGCAGCCTTCCGGGGGGCATGGGAGATACGCAGTATTTT.

The chain employs TRBV6-1 and TRBJ1-5; D gene uncertain. Trimming left V 0 bases short and J 2 bases short, with 17 bases between. There are 18 residues in the CDR3. Germline CDR1 is MNHNS and CDR2 is SASEGT. CDR3 region: CASSEALRRVLGNQPQHF. CDR3 DNA: TGTGCCAGCAGTGAAGCGCTTCGGCGGGTATTGGGCAATCAGCCCCAGCATTTT.

V usage is TRBV7-8 and J usage is TRBJ2-3; 10 bases fit TRBD2. The CDR3 extends over 17 amino acids. V lost 5 bases to trimming and J lost 0 bases; unmatched junction nucleotides: 8. Germline-derived CDR1 and CDR2 are SGHVS and FQNEAQ. The CDR3: CASSPQTSGISTDTQYF. The CDR3 bases are TGTGCCAGCAGCCCACAAACTAGCGGGATTAGCACAGATACGCAGTATTTT.